This TCR beta chain was found in a study of CXCR3-negative and CXCR3-positive naive CD8 T cells (dated by TCRdb to about 2019). At the level of the whole study: In total, some 140 million TRB reads were obtained, corresponding to roughly 1.5 +/- 0.3 million reads per library. Naive subsets from five or six donors and memory cells from 3 donors were included in the TRBV-TRBJ cluster analysis. Diversity and physicochemical repertoire analyses covered around 10 donors pooled from two independent experiments.

CDR1 MNHNY and CDR2 SVGAGI were looked up in the germline V gene (reference sequence). The CDR3 spans 16 residues, from the cysteine through the phenylalanine. The protein alone is recorded here. Here is what the overall study found, with its caveats: Because CXCR3 expression was partially decreased after cryopreservation, freshly isolated PBMCs were used for most assays. TRBV-TRBJ usage was similar between naive CXCR3-negative and CXCR3-positive cells from the same donor, while memory cells showed distinct patterns. Both naive subsets had comparably high repertoire diversity, while memory CD8+ T cells had much lower repertoire diversity. Surface CD5, linked to self-reactivity in mice, was comparable between naive subsets; TCR interaction strength was therefore also inferred from TRB CDR3 physicochemical properties.

TCRdb shows the sequencer as NextSeq 550. The Human TCR Profiling Kit (MiLaboratory) was used to prepare UMI-labeled 5' RACE TRB cDNA libraries. The full amount of extracted RNA was used for cDNA synthesis, and the full amount of resulting cDNA was used for PCR amplification. Libraries were prepared in parallel using an identical number of PCR cycles. In the source study's methods: About 50,000 +/- 10,000 unique UMI-labeled TRB cDNA molecules per library were extracted with MIGEC and MiXCR, with at least two reads per UMI required. On average, each library contained approximately 40,000 +/- 10,000 functional in-frame TRB CDR3 nucleotide clonotypes without stop codons. After downsampling to 5000 UMI-labeled TRB molecules per sample, diversity metrics, including normalized Shannon-Wiener and Chao1, were computed in VDJtools. VDJtools computed clonotype-size-weighted physicochemical properties of the central five CDR3 residues: interaction energy, strength, volume and Kidera factor 4. TCRdb reprocessed the reads and provides one entry for every CDR3 protein sequence; no DNA is given. The V and J calls here are based on TCRdb, not the publication. This sample's listing comprises 45,000 to 65,000 distinct CDR3 sequences. The biggest ten clones account for 20% to 25% of the sample.

Each CD8+ T cell subset was flow-sorted in triplicate, with 300,000 cells per subset placed directly into RLT lysis buffer. Peripheral blood mononuclear cells were isolated from buffy coats by standard density gradient centrifugation. Total RNA was extracted from sorted cells with an RNeasy Mini Kit. As to this clonotype: The clone's antigen remains unknown.

The sequencing input was memory CD8+ T cells from blood. The sample's cell subset or site label is to be understood as: conventional CD8+ memory T cells (TMEM), sorted as controls. This TCR came from a human donor in good health. Some clones in this sample may be carry-over from other donors' samples. The chain is encoded by TRBV6-6 joined to TRBJ1-5; TCRdb outputs TRBD1, but without DNA this stays unchecked. CDR3 region: CASSYADRGHGQPQHF.